In its sample, the clone carrying this T cell receptor (beta chain) was seen a few times. Its antigen is undetermined. The CDR3 extends over 12 amino acids. Trimming cost V 2 bases and J 3 bases, with 5 bases left between them. In TCRdb, the RT-PCR reads were re-called with MiXCR into one record per CDR3 protein. The table has around 320,000 distinct CDR3 sequences, 22% seen once. This sample was taken from a study of response to subunit inactivated influenza vaccine. Overall study findings and caveats: Few new T cells, the authors suggested, are recruited by each seasonal influenza vaccination.

This sequence was found in a man in his fifties or sixties who received an inactivated influenza vaccine. The input for sequencing was PBMCs from blood, taken about 20 months after vaccination. The J gene is TRBJ2-7, the V gene TRBV12-3 or TRBV12-4; D gene ambiguous. Here the CDR3 DNA reads TGTGCCAGCAGTTTATTTAGCTACGAGCAGTACTTC. Translated, it gives CASSLFSYEQYF.